The 14 T cell receptor beta chains given below trace back to one sample, sequenced in a study of CXCR3-negative and CXCR3-positive naive CD8 T cells (dated by TCRdb to about 2019). These receptors lack a known antigen. The instrument was a NextSeq 550. The Human TCR Profiling Kit (MiLaboratory) was used to prepare UMI-labeled 5' RACE TRB cDNA libraries. Once TCRdb had reprocessed the reads, it stored one entry per CDR3 protein sequence and supplied no DNA. The table for this sample lists over 150,000 distinct CDR3 sequences. The ten largest make up 0.45% to 0.55% of the sample. Overall results and qualifications from the work: TRB CDR3s from CXCR3-positive naive cells showed higher hydrophobicity (lower Kidera factor 4), lower energy, and higher strength and volume indices than CXCR3-negative naive cells.

The sample consisted of naive CXCR3+ CD8+ T cells from blood. The meaning of the sample's cell subset or site label: CD45RO-CCR7+CD27+CD95- naive CD8+ T cells expressing CXCR3 (TNR3+). These receptors all come from a human donor in good health. Some clones in this sample may be carry-over from other donors' samples.

J is TRBJ2-7 and V is TRBV29-1. The germline CDR1 and CDR2 sequences are SQVTM and ANQGSEA. This CDR3 contains 15 residues. CDR3: CSVEVNRGETYEQYF.

The rearrangement uses TRBV7-9 and TRBJ1-2; TCRdb proposes TRBD1, but this gene call is untestable without DNA. The CDR3 length is 15 residues. The germline gives CDR1 SEHNR, CDR2 FQNEAQ (reference sequence). The CDR3 region is CASSAGDLDNYGYTF.

The rearrangement uses TRBV29-1 and TRBJ1-5. The V gene's germline CDR1 is SQVTM and CDR2 ANQGSEA. The CDR3 contains 13 residues. CDR3 region: CSALWAKNQPQHF.

V gene TRBV7-9 combines with J gene TRBJ2-7. This CDR3 spans 14 amino acids. Germline V CDR1 and CDR2: SEHNR, FQNEAQ (reference sequence). Here the CDR3 reads CASSLEGDNYEQYF.

The rearrangement links TRBV19 to TRBJ2-7. The CDR3 consists of 13 residues. Germline assignment: CDR1 LNHDA and CDR2 SQIVND (reference sequence). The CDR3: CASSITERYEQYF.

V and J are TRBV4-1 and TRBJ1-5. Germline-derived CDR1 and CDR2 are MGHRA and YSYEKL. The CDR3 covers 16 residues. CDR3 amino acids: CASSHSPHFSNQPQHF.

The chain is built from TRBV5-1 and TRBJ2-3; checking the TCRdb D call of TRBD1 is not possible without DNA. Germline CDR1 reads SGHRS; CDR2 reads YFSETQ. There are 15 residues in the CDR3. CDR3 region: CASSLFQGNTDTQYF.

The chain is built from TRBV7-9 and TRBJ2-7. The length of the CDR3 is 11 residues. Germline V CDR1 and CDR2: SEHNR, FQNEAQ (reference sequence). CDR3 amino acids: CASSLNYEQYF. Looking up the rest from reference TRBV7-9 and TRBJ2-7 gives the full variable domain: DTGVSQNPRHKITKRGQNVTFRCDPISEHNRLYWYRQTLGQGPEFLTYFQNEAQLEKSRLLSDRFSAERPKGSFSTLEIQRTEQGDSAMYLCASSLNYEQYFGPGTRLTVT.

The chain combines TRBV12-3 or TRBV12-4 with TRBJ2-3; the TRBD1 assignment by TCRdb is unverifiable without DNA. The CDR3 extends over 17 amino acids. This CDR3 reads CASSAAGTEEVSDTQYF.

The CDR3: CASSYAQGGSPLHF. This rearrangement joins TRBV6-5 to TRBJ1-6; TCRdb picks TRBD1, but there is no DNA to check that call. The length of the CDR3 is 14 residues. The germline gives CDR1 MNHEY, CDR2 SVGAGI.

The CDR3 region is CASSLGTETQYF. The chain carries TRBV7-9 and TRBJ2-5; checking the TCRdb D call of TRBD1 is not possible without DNA. The germline gives CDR1 SEHNR, CDR2 FQNEAQ (reference sequence). The CDR3 has 12 amino acids.

V gene TRBV4-3 combines with J gene TRBJ1-2. The germline gives CDR1 LGHNA, CDR2 YSLEER. This CDR3 has 15 residues. CDR3 residues: CASSWNEGGGYGYTF.

The rearrangement joins TRBV13 to TRBJ2-1; checking the TCRdb D call of TRBD2 is not possible without DNA. This CDR3 is 13 amino acids long. From germline, CDR1 is PRHDT and CDR2 FYEKMQ (reference sequence). This CDR3 reads CASKGRAYNEQFF.

The chain has TRBV18 and TRBJ2-2; no DNA is available, so the TRBD2 call from TCRdb remains unchecked. CDR1 and CDR2 (germline): KGHSH, LQKENI. The CDR3 is 18 residues long. CDR3 region: CASSPPLGLARLTGELFF.